Detailed here is one T cell receptor beta chain. V shed 2 bases and J shed 2 bases, with 10 bases lying between them. Germline V gene sequence: CDR1 SGHRS, CDR2 YFSETQ. The CDR3 is 14 residues long. The data derive from a study of blood T cell repertoires in COVID-19. As for the study in general: Samples came from the United States, Italy and Spain, spanning acute and convalescent COVID-19. PBMCs, B-cell-depleted T cells, or T cells were the source of the cDNA or gDNA that made up the material.

Original processing methods: Reference gene primer amplification in the assay estimated nucleated cell counts. Profiled with immunoSEQ multiplex PCR; TCRdb holds only in-frame clones, not every one. That table gives V, J and clone size, and the DNA gave D and trimming. The sample holds some 150,000 clones, roughly 80% seen once. The TCR sequence derives from a woman over 75 with acute or convalescent COVID-19. The chain joins TRBV5-1 to TRBJ1-1; D is unresolved. The source material was peripheral blood. For the CDR3, the DNA is TGCGCCAGCAGCTTTCCGGGATCTAACACTGAAGCTTTCTTT. This sequence encodes CASSFPGSNTEAFF.